This T cell receptor (beta chain) was identified in a study of T cell responses to AZD1222 COVID-19 vaccine. About this clone: Its antigen is still unknown.

Repertoires were generated with immunoSEQ multiplex PCR, while TCRdb's copy carries only in-frame clones and drops some. Among under 150,000 clones listed, approximately 90% were seen once. Trimming shortened V by 2 bases and J by 1 base, and 9 bases separated the two germline ends. The CDR3 has 14 residues. The germline gives CDR1 SEHNR, CDR2 FQNEAQ (reference sequence). General study points: Repertoire collection took place solely once the T cell response had peaked. At study baseline, merely five or six AZD1222 recipients were seropositive.

The clonotype was recovered from an adult who received the AZD1222 COVID-19 vaccine. The chain has TRBV7-9 and TRBJ2-7; no clear D. Sequencing used peripheral blood, obtained 28 days after the second AZD1222 dose. The CDR3 region is CASSLQEESYEQYF. For the CDR3, the DNA is TGTGCCAGCAGCTTACAAGAGGAATCCTACGAGCAGTACTTC.